This TCR beta chain was documented in a study of blood T cell repertoires in COVID-19. The CDR3 is made up of 15 amino acids. Germline lookup yields CDR1 LNHNV and CDR2 YYDKDF (reference sequence). Trimming took off 1 base at V and 0 bases at J, with 6 bases between the two ends. Measured with immunoSEQ multiplex PCR; TCRdb has only the in-frame clones, and not every one. The profile shows tens of thousands of clones, roughly 83% of them singletons. The TCR was taken from a man aged 65 to 79 with acute or convalescent COVID-19. Sequenced: peripheral blood. The V and J genes are TRBV15 and TRBJ1-4; no clear D. As DNA, the CDR3 is TGTGCCACCAGCAGAGGATACACAACTAATGAAAAACTGTTTTTT. Protein sequence: CATSRGYTTNEKLFF.